The clone carrying this T cell receptor (beta chain) was counted only a few times. This sample was included in a study of blood T cells in healthy people across ages. CDR3 length: 17 amino acids. Trimming at V came to 5 bases and at J to 4 bases, leaving 12 bases not matched to a gene. Per the germline V gene, CDR1 is SGHVS and CDR2 is FNYEAQ. Together with a sample-barcoded 5' primer, a J-beta primer mix was included in a second PCR lasting about 6 to 11 cycles. Samples each returned at least 3 million CDR3-containing paired-end reads. TCRdb recomputed calls from the 5' RACE reads with MiXCR, one row per CDR3 protein. The table includes 1.5 million to 2 million distinct CDR3 sequences, around half detected once.

The gene calls are TRBV7-6 and TRBJ2-7, with TRBD2 matching 12 bases. Material: blood. This receptor was taken from a woman in her thirties or forties in good health. This CDR3 is CASSPKTGLAGVYEQYF. The CDR3 DNA sequence: TGTGCCAGCAGCCCTAAGACGGGACTAGCGGGCGTATACGAGCAGTACTTC.